This section outlines one T cell receptor beta chain sequence together with its context. Produced via immunoSEQ multiplex PCR; TCRdb's table is partial and in-frame only. This sample has approximately 1,500,000 clones, with roughly 96% found just once. The donors, all of them Caucasian adults, lived in Nashville, Tennessee. Division of CD4+ cells produced a CD45RA+ naive subset and a CD45RA-negative memory subset. This sample was taken from a study of shared clonotypes between healthy human individuals. Overall study context: With ages of 18 to 49, the donors were a couple of women and a few men. Three plates each covered CD4 naive and memory; CD8 naive two, CD8 memory one.

The V end lost 6 bases, the J end lost 0 bases, and 8 bases lay between the germline ends. The CDR3 is 13 amino acids. Germline V gene data show CDR1 as MNHEY and CDR2 as SMNVEV (reference sequence). This TCR derives from a man younger than 45 in good health. The chain combines TRBV27 with TRBJ1-1, with a possible D match to TRBD1 (6 bases). What was sequenced was naive CD4+ T cells sorted from blood. The sample's subset: CD45RA+ positively selected. The CDR3: CASSGQLNTEAFF. DNA for the CDR3: TGTGCCAGCAGCGGACAGCTGAACACTGAAGCTTTCTTT.